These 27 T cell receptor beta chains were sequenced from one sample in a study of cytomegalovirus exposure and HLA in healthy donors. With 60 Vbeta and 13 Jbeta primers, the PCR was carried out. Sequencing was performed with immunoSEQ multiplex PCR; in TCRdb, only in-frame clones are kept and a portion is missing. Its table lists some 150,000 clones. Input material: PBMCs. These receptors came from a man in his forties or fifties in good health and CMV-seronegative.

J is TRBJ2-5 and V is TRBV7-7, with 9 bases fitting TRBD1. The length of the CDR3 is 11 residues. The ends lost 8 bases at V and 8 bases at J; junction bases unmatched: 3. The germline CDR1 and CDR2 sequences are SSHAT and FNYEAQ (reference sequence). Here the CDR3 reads CASGQGSTQYF. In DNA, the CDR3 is TGTGCCAGCGGACAGGGGAGCACCCAGTACTTC.

DNA for the CDR3: TGTGCCAGCTCACCACGAGCCGGTCTTCGGGAGACCCAGTACTTC. This gives the protein CASSPRAGLRETQYF. The chain joins TRBV18 to TRBJ2-5; D is undetermined. There are 15 residues in the CDR3. Germline CDR1 KGHSH, CDR2 LQKENI. Trimming shortened V by 1 base and J by 5 bases, and 14 bases separated the two germline ends. The variable domain in full, with the rest retrieved from reference TRBV18 and TRBJ2-5, is NAGVMQNPRHLVRRRGQEARLRCSPMKGHSHVYWYRQLPEEGLKFMVYLQKENIIDESGMPKERFSAEFPKEGPSILRIQQVVRGDSAAYFCASSPRAGLRETQYFGPGTRLLVL.

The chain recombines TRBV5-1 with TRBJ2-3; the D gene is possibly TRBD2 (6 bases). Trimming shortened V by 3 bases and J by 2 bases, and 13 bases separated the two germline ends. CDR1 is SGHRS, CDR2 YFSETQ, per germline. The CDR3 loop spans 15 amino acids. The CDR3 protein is CASSSPGLITDTQYF. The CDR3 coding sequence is TGCGCCAGCAGCTCCCCGGGACTCATCACAGATACGCAGTATTTT.

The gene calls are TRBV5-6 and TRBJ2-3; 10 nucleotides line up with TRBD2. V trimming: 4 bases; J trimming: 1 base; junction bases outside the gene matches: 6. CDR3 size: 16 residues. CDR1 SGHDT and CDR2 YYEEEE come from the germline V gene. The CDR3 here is CASSPLTSGGTDTQYF. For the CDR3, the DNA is TGTGCCAGCAGCCCACTTACTAGCGGGGGCACAGATACGCAGTATTTT. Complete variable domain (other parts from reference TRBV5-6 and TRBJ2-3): DAGVTQSPTHLIKTRGQQVTLRCSPKSGHDTVSWYQQALGQGPQFIFQYYEEEERQRGNFPDRFSGHQFPNYSSELNVNALLLGDSALYLCASSPLTSGGTDTQYFGPGTRLTVL.

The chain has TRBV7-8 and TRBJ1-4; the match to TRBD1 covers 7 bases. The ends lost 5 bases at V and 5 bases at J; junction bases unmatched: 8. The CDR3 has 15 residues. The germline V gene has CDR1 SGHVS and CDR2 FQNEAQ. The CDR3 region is CASSPRQGPNEKLFF. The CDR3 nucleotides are TGTGCCAGCAGCCCGCGACAGGGACCAAATGAAAAACTGTTTTTT. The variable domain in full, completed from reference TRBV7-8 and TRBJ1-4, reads GAGVSQSPRYKVAKRGQDVALRCDPISGHVSLFWYQQALGQGPEFLTYFQNEAQLDKSGLPSDRFFAERPEGSVSTLKIQRTQQEDSAVYLCASSPRQGPNEKLFFGSGTQLSVL.

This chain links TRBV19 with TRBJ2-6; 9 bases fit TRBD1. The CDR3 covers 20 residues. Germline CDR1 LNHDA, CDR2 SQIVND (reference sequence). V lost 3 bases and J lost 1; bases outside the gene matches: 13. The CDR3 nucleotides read TGTGCCAGTAGTATGGGGGCACACAGGGGGCTAAGTTCTGGGGCCAACGTCCTGACTTTC. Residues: CASSMGAHRGLSSGANVLTF.

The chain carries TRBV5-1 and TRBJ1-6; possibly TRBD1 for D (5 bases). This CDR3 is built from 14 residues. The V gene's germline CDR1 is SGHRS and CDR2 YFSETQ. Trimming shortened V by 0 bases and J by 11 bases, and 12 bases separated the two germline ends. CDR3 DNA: TGCGCCAGCAGCTTGGAAAGCCCACAGGCACCCCTCCACTTT. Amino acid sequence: CASSLESPQAPLHF.

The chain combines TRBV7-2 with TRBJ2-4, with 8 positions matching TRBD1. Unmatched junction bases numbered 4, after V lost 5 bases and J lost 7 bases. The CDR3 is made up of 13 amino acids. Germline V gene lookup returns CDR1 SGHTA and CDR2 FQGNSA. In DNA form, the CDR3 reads TGTGCCAGCAGCCCCCAGGGGGCGAACATTCAGTACTTC. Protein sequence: CASSPQGANIQYF.

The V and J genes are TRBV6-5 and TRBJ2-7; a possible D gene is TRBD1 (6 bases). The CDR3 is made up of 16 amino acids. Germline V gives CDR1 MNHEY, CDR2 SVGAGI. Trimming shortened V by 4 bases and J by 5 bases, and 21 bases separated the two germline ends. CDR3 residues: CASSSRSRGRGNEQYF. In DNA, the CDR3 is TGTGCCAGCAGTTCTAGATCGAGGGGGAGAGGGAACGAGCAGTACTTC.

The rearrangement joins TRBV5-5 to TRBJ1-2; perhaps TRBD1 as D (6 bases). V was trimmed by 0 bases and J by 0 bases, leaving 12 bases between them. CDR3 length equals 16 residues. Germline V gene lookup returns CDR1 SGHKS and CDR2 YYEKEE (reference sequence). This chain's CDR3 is CASSLGQGTTNYGYTF. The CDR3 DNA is TGTGCCAGCAGCTTGGGTCAGGGGACAACTAACTATGGCTACACCTTC.

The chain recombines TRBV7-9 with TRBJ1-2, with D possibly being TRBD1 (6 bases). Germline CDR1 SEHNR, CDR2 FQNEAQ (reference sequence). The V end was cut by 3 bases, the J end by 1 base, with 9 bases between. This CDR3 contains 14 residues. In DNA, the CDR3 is TGTGCCAGCAGCTTGGGGGCGGGTAACTATGGCTACACCTTC. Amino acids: CASSLGAGNYGYTF.

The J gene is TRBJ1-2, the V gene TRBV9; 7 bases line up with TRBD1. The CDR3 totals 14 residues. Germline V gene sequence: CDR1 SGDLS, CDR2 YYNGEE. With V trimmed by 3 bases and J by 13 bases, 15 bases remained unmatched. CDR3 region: CASSGEATGEVGTF. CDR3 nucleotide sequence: TGTGCCAGCAGCGGCGAAGCTACAGGGGAGGTAGGCACCTTC.

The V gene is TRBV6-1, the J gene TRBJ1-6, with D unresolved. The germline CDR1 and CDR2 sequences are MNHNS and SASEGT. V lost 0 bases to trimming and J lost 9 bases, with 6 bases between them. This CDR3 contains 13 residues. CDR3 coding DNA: TGTGCCAGCAGTGAAGCTTCGCGTTCACCCCTCCACTTT. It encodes CASSEASRSPLHF.

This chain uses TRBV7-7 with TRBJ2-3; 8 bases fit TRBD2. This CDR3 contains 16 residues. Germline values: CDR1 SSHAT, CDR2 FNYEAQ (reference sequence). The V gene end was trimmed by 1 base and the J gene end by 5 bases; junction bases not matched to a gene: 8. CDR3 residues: CASSLGVGGAGDTQYF. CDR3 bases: TGTGCCAGCAGCTTAGGCGTCGGGGGGGCCGGAGATACGCAGTATTTT. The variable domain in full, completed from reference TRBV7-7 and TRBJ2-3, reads GAGVSQSPRYKVTKRGQDVTLRCDPISSHATLYWYQQALGQGPEFLTYFNYEAQPDKSGLPSDRFSAERPEGSISTLTIQRTEQRDSAMYRCASSLGVGGAGDTQYFGPGTRLTVL.

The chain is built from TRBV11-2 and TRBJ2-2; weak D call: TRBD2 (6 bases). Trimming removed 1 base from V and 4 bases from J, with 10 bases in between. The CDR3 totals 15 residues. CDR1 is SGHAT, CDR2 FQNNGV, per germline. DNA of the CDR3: TGTGCCAGCAGCTTAGTGGAGGGGAGCACCGGGGAGCTGTTTTTT. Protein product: CASSLVEGSTGELFF.

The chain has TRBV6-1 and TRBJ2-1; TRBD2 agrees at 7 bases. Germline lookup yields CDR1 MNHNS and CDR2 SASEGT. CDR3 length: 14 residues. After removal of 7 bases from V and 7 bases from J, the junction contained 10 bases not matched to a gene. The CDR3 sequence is CASTFKAGRNEQFF. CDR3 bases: TGTGCCAGCACCTTCAAAGCGGGGCGAAATGAGCAGTTCTTC.

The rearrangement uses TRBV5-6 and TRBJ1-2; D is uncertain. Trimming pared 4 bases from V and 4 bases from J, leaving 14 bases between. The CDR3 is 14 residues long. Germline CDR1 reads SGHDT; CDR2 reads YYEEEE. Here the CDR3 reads CASSGRSVSYGYTF. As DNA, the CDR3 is TGTGCCAGCAGCGGGAGGAGTGTTTCCTATGGCTACACCTTC. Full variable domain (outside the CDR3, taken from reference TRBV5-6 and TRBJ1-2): DAGVTQSPTHLIKTRGQQVTLRCSPKSGHDTVSWYQQALGQGPQFIFQYYEEEERQRGNFPDRFSGHQFPNYSSELNVNALLLGDSALYLCASSGRSVSYGYTFGSGTRLTVV.

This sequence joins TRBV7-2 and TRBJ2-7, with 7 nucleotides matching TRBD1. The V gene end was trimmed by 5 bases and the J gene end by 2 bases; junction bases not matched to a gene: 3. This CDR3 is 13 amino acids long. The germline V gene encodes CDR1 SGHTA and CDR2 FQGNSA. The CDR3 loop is CASSTDRAYEQYF. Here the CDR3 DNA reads TGTGCCAGCAGCACCGACAGGGCCTACGAGCAGTACTTC. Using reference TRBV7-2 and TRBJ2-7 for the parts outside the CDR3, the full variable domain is GAGVSQSPSNKVTEKGKDVELRCDPISGHTALYWYRQSLGQGLEFLIYFQGNSAPDKSGLPSDRFSAERTGGSVSTLTIQRTQQEDSAVYLCASSTDRAYEQYFGPGTRLTVT.

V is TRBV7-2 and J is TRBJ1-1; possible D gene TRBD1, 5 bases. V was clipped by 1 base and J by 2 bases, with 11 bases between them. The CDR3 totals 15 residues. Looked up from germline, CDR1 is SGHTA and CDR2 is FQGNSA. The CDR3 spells CASSLGGRVNTEAFF. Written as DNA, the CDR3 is TGTGCCAGCAGCTTAGGGGGCAGGGTTAACACTGAAGCTTTCTTT.

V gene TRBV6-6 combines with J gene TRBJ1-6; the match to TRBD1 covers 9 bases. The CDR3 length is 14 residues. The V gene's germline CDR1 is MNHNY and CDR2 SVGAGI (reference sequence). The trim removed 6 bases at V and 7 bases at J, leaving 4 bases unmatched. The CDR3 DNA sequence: TGTGCCAGCAGAGGCGGGACAGGGAATTCACCCCTCCACTTT. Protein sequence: CASRGGTGNSPLHF.

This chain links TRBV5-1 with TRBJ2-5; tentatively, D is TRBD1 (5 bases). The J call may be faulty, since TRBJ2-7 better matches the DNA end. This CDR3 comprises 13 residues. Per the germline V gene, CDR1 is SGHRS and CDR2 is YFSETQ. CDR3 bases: TGCGCCAGCAGCGAGACAGAATATTACGAGCAGTACTTC. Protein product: CASSETEYYEQYF.

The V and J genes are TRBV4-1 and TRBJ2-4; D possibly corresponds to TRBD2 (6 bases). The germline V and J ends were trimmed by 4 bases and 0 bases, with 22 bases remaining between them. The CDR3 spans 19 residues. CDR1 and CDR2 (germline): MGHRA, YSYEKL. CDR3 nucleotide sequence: TGCGCCAGCAGCCCGGAGGGAGCGGCATCGGACCTAGCCAAAAACATTCAGTACTTC. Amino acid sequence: CASSPEGAASDLAKNIQYF.

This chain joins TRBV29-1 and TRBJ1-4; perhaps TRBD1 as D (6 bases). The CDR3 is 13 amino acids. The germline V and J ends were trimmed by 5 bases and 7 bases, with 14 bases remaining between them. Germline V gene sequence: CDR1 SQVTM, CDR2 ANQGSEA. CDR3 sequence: CSVLRGGGEKLFF. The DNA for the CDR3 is TGCAGCGTTCTCAGGGGCGGTGGTGAAAAACTGTTTTTT.

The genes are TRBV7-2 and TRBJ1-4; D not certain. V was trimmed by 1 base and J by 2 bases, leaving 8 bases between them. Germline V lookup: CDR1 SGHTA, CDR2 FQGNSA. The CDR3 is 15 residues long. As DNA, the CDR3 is TGTGCCAGCAGCTTAGGAGGGCTTACTAATGAAAAACTGTTTTTT. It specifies CASSLGGLTNEKLFF.

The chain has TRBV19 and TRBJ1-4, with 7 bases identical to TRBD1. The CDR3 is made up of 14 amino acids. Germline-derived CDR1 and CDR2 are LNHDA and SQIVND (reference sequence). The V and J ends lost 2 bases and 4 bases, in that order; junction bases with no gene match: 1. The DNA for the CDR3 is TGTGCCAGTAGTATACCAGGGGGTAATGAAAAACTGTTTTTT. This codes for CASSIPGGNEKLFF.

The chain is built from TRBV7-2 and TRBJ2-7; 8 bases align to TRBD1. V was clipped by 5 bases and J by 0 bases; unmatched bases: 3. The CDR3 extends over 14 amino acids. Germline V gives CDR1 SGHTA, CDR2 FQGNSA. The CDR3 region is CASSAGQGSYEQYF. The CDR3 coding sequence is TGTGCCAGCAGCGCCGGACAGGGCTCCTACGAGCAGTACTTC.

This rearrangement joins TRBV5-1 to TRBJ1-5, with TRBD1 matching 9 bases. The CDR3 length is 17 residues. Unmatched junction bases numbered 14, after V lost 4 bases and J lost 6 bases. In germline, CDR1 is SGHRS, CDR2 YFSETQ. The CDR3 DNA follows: TGCGCCAGCAGCCCCGGGCACGAAGGGACAGGGTCTCAGCCCCAGCATTTT. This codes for CASSPGHEGTGSQPQHF.